The present TCR beta chain was sequenced within a study of Graves' ophthalmopathy and Graves' hyperthyroidism. Study-wide context: Stable hyperthyroidism referred to disease that showed no ophthalmopathy within 18 months of follow-up. Study results and caveats: At about 69% sensitivity and 72.22% specificity, the model predicted progression of the ophthalmopathy. Most thyroid clonotypes expanded beyond 0.001 frequency were also found in blood.

About this clonotype: Antigen specificity is unknown. The germline gene is not matched at one end of the junction; a read error may be the cause.

The V gene's germline CDR1 is SGHTA and CDR2 FQGNSA. This CDR3 has 14 residues. Patients with other autoimmune diseases, uncontrolled infections, pregnancy or lactation were excluded. The sequenced template was RNA, covering the TCR beta CDR3 region. First-round RT-PCR with HTBI primers preceded a second-round multiplex PCR. TCRdb fed the multiplex PCR reads into MiXCR, producing one record per CDR3 protein. The sample records over a million distinct CDR3 sequences, less than 45% being singletons. The sequence was collected from an adult man with Graves' hyperthyroidism. The V gene is TRBV7-2, the J gene TRBJ1-2; D gene uncertain. The material sequenced was peripheral blood or thyroid tissue (not recorded which). CDR3 in amino acids: CSVAKELLLYGYTF. CDR3 nucleotide sequence: TGCAGCGTAGCCAAAGAGCTTCTTCTCTATGGCTACACCTTC.